Sequencing of this T cell receptor (beta chain) was carried out in a study of spatial heterogeneity in lung cancer. Background on the study: The authors sequenced available follow-up PBMC samples, taken a median of around two years after resection.

V shed 5 bases and J shed 2 bases, with 9 bases lying between them. CDR3 length equals 13 residues. In germline, CDR1 is SEHNR, CDR2 FQNEAQ (reference sequence). Findings and limits, study-wide: Follow-up blood showed ubiquitous expanded tumor TCRs less than blood at resection did.

This clonotype has a handful of counts. Its antigen is unidentified. MiXCR, applied by TCRdb to the 5' RACE reads, yields one record per CDR3 protein. The sample lists under 150,000 distinct CDR3 sequences, approximately 12% occurring once. This sample's time point: blood at routine non-recurrence follow-up after resection. The sequenced material consisted of unsorted whole RNA from tumor, nontumor lung or frozen PBMC. The sample here was PBMCs, taken at follow-up. The TCR sequence derives from a male donor with early-stage non-small cell lung cancer. The chain joins TRBV7-9 to TRBJ1-2; D remains unclear. This CDR3 reads CASSPRQNYGYTF. The CDR3 DNA is TGTGCCAGCAGCCCGCGGCAGAACTATGGCTACACCTTC.